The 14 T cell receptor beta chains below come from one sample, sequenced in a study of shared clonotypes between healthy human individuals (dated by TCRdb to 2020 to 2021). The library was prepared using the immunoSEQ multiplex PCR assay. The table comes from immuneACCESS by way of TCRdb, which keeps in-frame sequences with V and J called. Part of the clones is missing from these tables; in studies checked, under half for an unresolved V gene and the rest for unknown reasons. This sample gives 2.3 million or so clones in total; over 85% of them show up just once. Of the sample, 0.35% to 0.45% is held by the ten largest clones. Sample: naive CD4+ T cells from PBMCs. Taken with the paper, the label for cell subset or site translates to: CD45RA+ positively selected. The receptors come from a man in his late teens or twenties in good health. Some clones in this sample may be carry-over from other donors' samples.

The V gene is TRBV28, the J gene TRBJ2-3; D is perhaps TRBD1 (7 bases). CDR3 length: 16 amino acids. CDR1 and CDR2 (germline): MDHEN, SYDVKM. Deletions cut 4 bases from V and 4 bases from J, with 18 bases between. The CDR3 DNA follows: TGTGCCAGCAGTTCCGTCCGGAGGGGGCCCTCAGATACGCAGTATTTT. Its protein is CASSSVRRGPSDTQYF.

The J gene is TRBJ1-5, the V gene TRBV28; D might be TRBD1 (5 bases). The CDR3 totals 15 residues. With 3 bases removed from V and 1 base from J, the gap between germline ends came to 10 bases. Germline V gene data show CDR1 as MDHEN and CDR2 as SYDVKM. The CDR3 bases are TGTGCCAGCAGTTTGGGGGGGAGAAGCAATCAGCCCCAGCATTTT. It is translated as CASSLGGRSNQPQHF.

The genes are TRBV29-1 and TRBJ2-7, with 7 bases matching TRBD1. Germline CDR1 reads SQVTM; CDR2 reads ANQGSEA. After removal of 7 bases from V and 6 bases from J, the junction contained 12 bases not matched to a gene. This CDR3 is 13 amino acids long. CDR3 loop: CSASRDSPLEQYF. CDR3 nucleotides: TGCAGCGCCTCCCGGGACAGCCCCCTCGAGCAGTACTTC.

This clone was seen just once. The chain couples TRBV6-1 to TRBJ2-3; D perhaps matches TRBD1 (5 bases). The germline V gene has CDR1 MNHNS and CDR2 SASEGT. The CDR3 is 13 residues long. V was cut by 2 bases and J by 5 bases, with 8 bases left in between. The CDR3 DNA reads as TGTGCCAGCAGTGAACGTACAGGAGATACGCAGTATTTT. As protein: CASSERTGDTQYF.

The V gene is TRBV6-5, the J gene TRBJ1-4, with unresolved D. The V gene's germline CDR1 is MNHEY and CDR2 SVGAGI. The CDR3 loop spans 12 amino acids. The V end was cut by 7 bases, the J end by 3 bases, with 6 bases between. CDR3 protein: CASKRSNEKLFF. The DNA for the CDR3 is TGTGCCAGCAAACGGTCTAATGAAAAACTGTTTTTT.

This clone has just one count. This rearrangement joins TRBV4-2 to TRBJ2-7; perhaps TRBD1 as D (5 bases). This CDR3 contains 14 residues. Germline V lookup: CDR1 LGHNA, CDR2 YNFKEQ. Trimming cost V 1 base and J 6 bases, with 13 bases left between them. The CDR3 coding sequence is TGTGCCAGCAGCCAAGCAGGGATCGGCGTCGAGCAGTACTTC. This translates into CASSQAGIGVEQYF.

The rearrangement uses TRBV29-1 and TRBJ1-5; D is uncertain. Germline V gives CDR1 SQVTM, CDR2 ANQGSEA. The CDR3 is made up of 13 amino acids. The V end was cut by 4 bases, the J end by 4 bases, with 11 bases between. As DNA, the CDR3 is TGCAGCGTTGGAGGTGACGTTAATCAGCCCCAGCATTTT. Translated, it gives CSVGGDVNQPQHF.

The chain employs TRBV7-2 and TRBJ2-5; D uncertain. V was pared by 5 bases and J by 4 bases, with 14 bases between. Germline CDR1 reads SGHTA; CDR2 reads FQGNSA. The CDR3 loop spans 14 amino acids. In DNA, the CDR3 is TGTGCCAGCAGCCCGCGAAGCGCCTCAGAGACCCAGTACTTC. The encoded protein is CASSPRSASETQYF. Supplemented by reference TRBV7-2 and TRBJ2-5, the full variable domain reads GAGVSQSPSNKVTEKGKDVELRCDPISGHTALYWYRQSLGQGLEFLIYFQGNSAPDKSGLPSDRFSAERTGGSVSTLTIQRTQQEDSAVYLCASSPRSASETQYFGPGTRLLVL.

This CDR3 is CASSPLLVRSTDTQYF. CDR3 DNA: TGTGCCAGCTCACCTCTCCTAGTGCGGAGCACAGATACGCAGTATTTT. The chain has TRBV18 and TRBJ2-3, with D hard to call. V lost 3 bases and J lost 0, with 13 bases in between. This CDR3 contains 16 residues. The germline gives CDR1 KGHSH, CDR2 LQKENI.

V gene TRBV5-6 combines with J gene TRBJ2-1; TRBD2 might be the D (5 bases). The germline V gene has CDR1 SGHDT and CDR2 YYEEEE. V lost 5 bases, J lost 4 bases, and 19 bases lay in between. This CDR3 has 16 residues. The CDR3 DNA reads TGTGCCAGCAGGGGGTTTAAAGGGAGCGAATACAATGAGCAGTTCTTC. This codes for CASRGFKGSEYNEQFF.

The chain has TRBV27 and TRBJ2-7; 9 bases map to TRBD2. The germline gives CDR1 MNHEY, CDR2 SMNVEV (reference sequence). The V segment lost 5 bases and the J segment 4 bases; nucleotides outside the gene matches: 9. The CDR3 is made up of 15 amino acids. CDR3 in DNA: TGTGCCAGCAGTCCTTTCCTAGCGGGGATATACGAGCAGTACTTC. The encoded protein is CASSPFLAGIYEQYF.

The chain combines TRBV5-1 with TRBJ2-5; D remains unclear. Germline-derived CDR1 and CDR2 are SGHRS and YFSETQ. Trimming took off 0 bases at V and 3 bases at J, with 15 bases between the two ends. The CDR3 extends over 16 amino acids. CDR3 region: CASSLGSTGGEETQYF. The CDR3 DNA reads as TGCGCCAGCAGCTTGGGGTCCACGGGCGGAGAAGAGACCCAGTACTTC.

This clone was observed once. CDR3 bases: TGTGCCAGTAGTATAGGGGATCCATACCCCTACGAGCAGTACTTC. Translated: CASSIGDPYPYEQYF. The rearrangement links TRBV19 to TRBJ2-7; D gene ambiguous. The germline V and J ends were trimmed by 1 base and 2 bases, with 12 bases remaining between them. Germline assignment: CDR1 LNHDA and CDR2 SQIVND (reference sequence). This CDR3 is 15 amino acids long. The whole variable domain, filled in from reference TRBV19 and TRBJ2-7, reads DGGITQSPKYLFRKEGQNVTLSCEQNLNHDAMYWYRQDPGQGLRLIYYSQIVNDFQKGDIAEGYSVSREKKESFPLTVTSAQKNPTAFYLCASSIGDPYPYEQYFGPGTRLTVT.

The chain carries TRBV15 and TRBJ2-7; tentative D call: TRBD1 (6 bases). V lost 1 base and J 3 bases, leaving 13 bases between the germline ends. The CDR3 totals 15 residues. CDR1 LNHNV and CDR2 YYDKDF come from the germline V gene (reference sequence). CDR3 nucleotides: TGTGCCACCAGCAGAGGTCGGGGACAAGGCTACGAGCAGTACTTC. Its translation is CATSRGRGQGYEQYF.